The clone carrying this T cell receptor (beta chain) was counted between two and nine times. Clones were sequenced by immunoSEQ multiplex PCR, and TCRdb holds only the in-frame ones, with some missing. The sample lists under 250,000 clones; 70% to 90% were seen once. V was pared by 6 bases and J by 1 base, with 9 bases between. Germline V CDR1 and CDR2: MRHNA, SNTAGT. The CDR3 extends over 14 amino acids. This entry belongs to a study of blood T cell repertoires in COVID-19. This TCR came from a woman in her seventies with active or convalescent COVID-19. The sequencing input was peripheral blood. This chain connects TRBV6-4 to TRBJ2-2; the D is unclear. The CDR3 bases are TGTGCCAGCAGCTTACTCCGGAACACCGGGGAGCTGTTTTTT. It codes for CASSLLRNTGELFF.